This T cell receptor (beta chain) was observed in a study of blood T cell repertoires in COVID-19. The overall study: Sources were T cells, B-cell-depleted T cells, or PBMCs; the material itself was cDNA or gDNA.

The CDR3 extends over 11 amino acids. CDR1 is SGHDN and CDR2 is FVKESK in the germline V gene. V lost 2 bases, J lost 8 bases, and 4 bases lay in between. This clone appeared once. As processed by the authors: Reference gene primer amplification yielded estimated nucleated cell counts. TCRdb keeps only in-frame clones here, not all; method: immunoSEQ multiplex PCR. V and J calls and clone size are as listed in that table; D and trimming were resolved from the DNA. The sample lists approximately 220,000 clones; 70% to 90% were seen once. The study recruited people aged about 18 to 90 years across about two dozen US areas. Assignments of participants to cohorts depended upon their own reported clinical history.

The material sequenced was PBMCs or T cells enriched from blood (not recorded which). The sequence came from a woman aged 35 to 49 with acute COVID-19. The chain couples TRBV14 to TRBJ2-1; no reliable D call. CDR3 bases: TGTGCCAGCAGCCAACGCGATGAGCAGTTCTTC. It specifies CASSQRDEQFF.